Following are 23 T cell receptor beta chains from one sample sequenced in a study of cytomegalovirus exposure and HLA in healthy donors. The PCR contained 60 Vbeta and 13 Jbeta primers. TCRdb keeps only in-frame clones here, not all; method: immunoSEQ multiplex PCR. The sample contains about 150,000 clones, roughly 10% of which appear only once. Sequences were obtained from PBMCs. These receptors were taken from a man aged 45-65 years in good health and CMV-seronegative.

This clone has only one observation. V usage is TRBV9 and J usage is TRBJ2-3; no firm D call. The CDR3 totals 11 residues. V was pared by 0 bases and J by 8 bases, with 4 bases between. Germline CDR1 and CDR2: SGDLS and YYNGEE. CDR3 coding DNA: TGTGCCAGCAGCGTAGCGGGTACGCAGTATTTT. It yields the protein CASSVAGTQYF.

The chain carries TRBV9 and TRBJ1-5; possibly TRBD1 for D (5 bases). This CDR3 has 15 amino acids. Germline-derived CDR1 and CDR2 are SGDLS and YYNGEE. V lost 1 base and J lost 1, with 9 bases in between. The CDR3 DNA follows: TGTGCCAGCAGCGTATCAGCAGGGAGCAATCAGCCCCAGCATTTT. Its protein is CASSVSAGSNQPQHF.

The rearrangement joins TRBV2 to TRBJ2-7; possible D gene TRBD1, 5 bases. Trimming left V 7 bases short and J 2 bases short, with 15 bases between. Germline-derived CDR1 and CDR2 are SNHLY and FYNNEI. The CDR3 loop spans 14 amino acids. The CDR3 DNA sequence: TGTGCCAGCATTTACAGGATTAAGCCCTACGAGCAGTACTTC. The encoded protein is CASIYRIKPYEQYF.

In this sample, this clone turned up a few times. The chain links TRBV18 to TRBJ2-7; a possible D gene is TRBD2 (6 bases). The CDR3 has 14 amino acids. Germline assignment: CDR1 KGHSH and CDR2 LQKENI. V lost 6 bases to trimming and J lost 3 bases, with 15 bases between them. CDR3 DNA sequence: TGTGCCAGCTCGCAAACCGGGGGATTCTACGAGCAGTACTTC. This translates into CASSQTGGFYEQYF.

The chain is built from TRBV7-3 and TRBJ2-2; tentatively, D is TRBD2 (6 bases). V dropped 5 bases and J dropped 0 bases, with 13 bases sitting between them. From germline, CDR1 is SGHTA and CDR2 FQGTGA. The CDR3 has 16 amino acids. The CDR3 loop reads CASSMLTSSNTGELFF. CDR3 nucleotides: TGTGCCAGCAGCATGCTGACTAGTTCGAACACCGGGGAGCTGTTTTTT.

This clone has a handful of counts. The rearrangement uses TRBV9 and TRBJ2-3; 9 bases line up with TRBD2. Unmatched junction bases numbered 4, after V lost 0 bases and J lost 2 bases. The CDR3 has 16 amino acids. The V gene's germline CDR1 is SGDLS and CDR2 YYNGEE. CDR3 residues: CASSVGASGTTDTQYF. DNA of the CDR3: TGTGCCAGCAGCGTAGGGGCTAGCGGGACCACAGATACGCAGTATTTT.

This chain connects TRBV5-1 to TRBJ2-3; 8 bases map to TRBD2. Germline V CDR1 and CDR2: SGHRS, YFSETQ. The CDR3 extends over 14 amino acids. The ends lost 4 bases at V and 0 bases at J; junction bases unmatched: 1. The CDR3 coding sequence is TGCGCCAGCAGCCCGGGGGGGAGCACAGATACGCAGTATTTT. It codes for CASSPGGSTDTQYF.

This clone was seen a few times. The CDR3 here is CASSGRRLDTEAFF. CDR3 DNA: TGTGCCAGCAGTGGGCGGAGGTTGGACACTGAAGCTTTCTTT. The rearrangement links TRBV2 to TRBJ1-1; D not certain. V was pared by 4 bases and J by 3 bases, with 12 bases between. Germline assignment: CDR1 SNHLY and CDR2 FYNNEI. The CDR3 consists of 14 residues. Drawing the rest from reference TRBV2 and TRBJ1-1, the complete variable domain is EPEVTQTPSHQVTQMGQEVILRCVPISNHLYFYWYRQILGQKVEFLVSFYNNEISEKSEIFDDQFSVERPDGSNFTLKIRSTKLEDSAMYFCASSGRRLDTEAFFGQGTRLTVV.

V is TRBV10-2 and J is TRBJ2-7, with 7 nucleotides matching TRBD2. Germline-derived CDR1 and CDR2 are WSHSY and SAAADI. J was trimmed by 4 bases and V by 3 bases; bases with no gene match: 15. The CDR3 is 17 amino acids. CDR3 coding DNA: TGCGCCAGCAGTGATTGGGGGGGACCCATGCTCCTTTACGAGCAGTACTTC. As protein: CASSDWGGPMLLYEQYF.

The V gene is TRBV28, the J gene TRBJ2-7, with no clear D. Between the trimmed V and J ends, which lost 5 bases and 4 bases, there was a span of 6 bases. The CDR3 sequence is 11 residues long. CDR1 MDHEN and CDR2 SYDVKM come from the germline V gene. The CDR3 here is CASSLGYEQYF. As DNA, the CDR3 is TGTGCCAGCAGTCTAGGATACGAGCAGTACTTC.

This clone occurred a few times. The V and J genes are TRBV7-9 and TRBJ1-5; 9 bases fit TRBD1. Trimming removed 5 bases from V and 4 bases from J; junction bases left unmatched: 9. This CDR3 has 16 amino acids. Germline-derived CDR1 and CDR2 are SEHNR and FQNEAQ (reference sequence). The CDR3 region is CASSPALDRGNQPQHF. CDR3 DNA: TGTGCCAGCAGCCCCGCCCTGGACAGGGGAAATCAGCCCCAGCATTTT.

This clone was seen a handful of times. V usage is TRBV14 and J usage is TRBJ2-3; 7 bases are shared with TRBD1. The CDR3 is made up of 16 amino acids. The germline V gene has CDR1 SGHDN and CDR2 FVKESK. After removal of 4 bases from V and 4 bases from J, the junction contained 11 bases not matched to a gene. CDR3 sequence (DNA): TGTGCCAGCAGCCCACAACAAAGGGGGCGGGCAGATACGCAGTATTTT. Protein product: CASSPQQRGRADTQYF.

This clone appeared a few times. V gene TRBV10-3 combines with J gene TRBJ1-1; 9 bases align to TRBD1. Germline CDR1 and CDR2: ENHRY and SYGVKD. With V trimmed by 0 bases and J by 2 bases, 7 bases remained unmatched. This CDR3 has 17 amino acids. CDR3 protein: CAISESDRGRANTEAFF. The CDR3 DNA reads as TGTGCCATCAGTGAGTCGGACAGGGGCAGGGCAAACACTGAAGCTTTCTTT.

The V call is TRBV2, the J call TRBJ2-2; D is unclear. Trimming removed 6 bases from V and 6 bases from J, with 11 bases in between. The CDR3 contains 13 residues. Germline CDR1 reads SNHLY; CDR2 reads FYNNEI. The CDR3 here is CASRSLGSGELFF. CDR3 nucleotides: TGTGCCAGCAGGTCTCTAGGTTCCGGGGAGCTGTTTTTT.

The V gene is TRBV19, the J gene TRBJ2-7; TRBD1 might be the D (6 bases). V was trimmed by 5 bases and J by 9 bases, leaving 14 bases between them. CDR3 length: 12 residues. Germline V gene data show CDR1 as LNHDA and CDR2 as SQIVND (reference sequence). The CDR3 reads CASSLLRGGQYF. The CDR3 DNA reads as TGTGCCAGTAGTCTGCTCAGGGGCGGGCAGTACTTC. The complete variable domain, with remaining parts taken from reference TRBV19 and TRBJ2-7, reads DGGITQSPKYLFRKEGQNVTLSCEQNLNHDAMYWYRQDPGQGLRLIYYSQIVNDFQKGDIAEGYSVSREKKESFPLTVTSAQKNPTAFYLCASSLLRGGQYFGPGTRLTVT.

V and J are TRBV19 and TRBJ2-7, with TRBD1 matching over 8 bases. V trimming: 2 bases; J trimming: 4 bases; junction bases outside the gene matches: 7. CDR3 length: 15 residues. The germline gives CDR1 LNHDA, CDR2 SQIVND (reference sequence). In DNA, the CDR3 is TGTGCCAGTAGTATAACGGCAGGGGGCGATTACGAGCAGTACTTC. This codes for CASSITAGGDYEQYF.

This chain joins TRBV7-6 and TRBJ1-2; D uncertain. Trimming stripped 2 bases from V and 0 bases from J, with 7 bases between. The CDR3 has 14 residues. Germline assignment: CDR1 SGHVS and CDR2 FNYEAQ. The CDR3 sequence: CASSLISANYGYTF. In DNA, the CDR3 is TGTGCCAGCAGCTTAATCAGTGCTAACTATGGCTACACCTTC.

This clone was observed a few times. The rearrangement joins TRBV11-1 to TRBJ2-5; 9 positions agree with TRBD2. The CDR3 sequence is 17 residues long. The V and J ends lost 5 bases and 4 bases, in that order; junction bases with no gene match: 14. CDR1 SGHAT and CDR2 FQDESV come from the germline V gene (reference sequence). CDR3 amino acids: CASSLGAVSGGIETQYF. CDR3 nucleotide sequence: TGTGCCAGCAGCCTGGGGGCGGTTAGCGGGGGTATAGAGACCCAGTACTTC.

The chain couples TRBV23-1 to TRBJ2-4, with a possible D match to TRBD1 (5 bases). TRBV23-1 is an open reading frame, and its role is uncertain. The V end was cut by 3 bases, the J end by 8 bases, with 11 bases between. CDR3 length: 13 amino acids. CDR3 DNA sequence: TGCGCCAGCAGTCAGACCCAGGGTGACATTCAGTACTTC. Protein: CASSQTQGDIQYF.

This chain connects TRBV6-1 to TRBJ2-7; 7 bases fit TRBD1. Trimming cost V 4 bases and J 6 bases; bases outside gene matches: 3. Germline values: CDR1 MNHNS, CDR2 SASEGT. CDR3 length equals 12 residues. The CDR3 region is CASSVQGREQYF. Written as DNA, the CDR3 is TGTGCCAGCAGTGTACAGGGGCGCGAGCAGTACTTC.

In this sample, this clone turned up many times. The V and J genes are TRBV28 and TRBJ1-1; weak D call: TRBD1 (5 bases). This CDR3 has 14 amino acids. V was pared by 3 bases and J by 5 bases, with 13 bases between. Looked up from germline, CDR1 is MDHEN and CDR2 is SYDVKM. CDR3 sequence reads: CASSFTSGFTEAFF. Here the CDR3 DNA reads TGTGCCAGCAGTTTCACCTCAGGGTTTACTGAAGCTTTCTTT.

V usage is TRBV5-1 and J usage is TRBJ1-1, with TRBD1 as a possible D gene (5 bases). This CDR3 contains 13 residues. Per the germline V gene, CDR1 is SGHRS and CDR2 is YFSETQ. Trimming cost V 4 bases and J 0 bases, with 7 bases left between them. This chain's CDR3 is CASSLDMNTEAFF. CDR3 nucleotide sequence: TGCGCCAGCAGCCTGGACATGAACACTGAAGCTTTCTTT.

The chain uses TRBV9 and TRBJ2-1, with 11 bases matching TRBD2. The germline gives CDR1 SGDLS, CDR2 YYNGEE. The V gene end was trimmed by 0 bases and the J gene end by 10 bases; junction bases not matched to a gene: 12. The CDR3 is made up of 17 amino acids. The CDR3 DNA sequence: TGTGCCAGCAGCGTAGAACAGACTAGCGGGACCCTGAGGGAGCAGTTCTTC. Residues: CASSVEQTSGTLREQFF.